The rows below give T cell receptor beta chains drawn from one sample of a study of response to subunit inactivated influenza vaccine. Using its own MiXCR run on the RT-PCR reads, TCRdb lists one record per CDR3 protein. The sample has 500,000 to 700,000 distinct CDR3 sequences, 20% to 25% seen once. These data are also associated with another study on T cells expressing NK-cell markers.

Sequenced material: CD4+ T cells sorted from PBMCs, taken roughly 12 days after vaccination. These receptors were collected from a man aged 50 to 59 who received an inactivated influenza vaccine. Both conserved end residues are part of each CDR3. A D gene is named only where the DNA matches it firmly. The size field is filled for only some rows; it gives once, few, many or a size class.

v_call,clone_size,d_call,j_call,cdr3_nt,cdr3_aa
TRBV20-1,.,.,TRBJ2-7,TGCAGTGCACCCCAGATGGTGGGGCGGGTTCGCTACGAGCAGTACTTC,CSAPQMVGRVRYEQYF
TRBV20-1,once,.,TRBJ2-1,TGCAGTGGCTCAAGGGGACCCAGAACCAATGAGCAGTTCTTC,CSGSRGPRTNEQFF
TRBV29-1,few,.,TRBJ1-2,TGCAGCGTCGGGACGAACTATGGCTACACCTTC,CSVGTNYGYTF
TRBV7-2,few,TRBD1,TRBJ2-7,TGTGCCAGCAGCTCGGGGACAGGGGTTATCCAACGATGGCAGTACTTC,CASSSGTGVIQRWQYF
TRBV12-3/TRBV12-4,.,.,TRBJ2-2,TGTGCCAGCAGTTCTCCGGGACTCACGAACACCGGGGAGCTGTTTTTT,CASSSPGLTNTGELFF
TRBV20-1,few,.,TRBJ1-1,TGCAGTGCTAGAGAGGGGGAACCTGAAGCTTTCTTT,CSAREGEPEAFF
TRBV7-9,.,.,TRBJ2-1,TGTGCCAGCAGCTTATTTTCGGGCCGGGGGAACGTTGAGCAGTTCTTC,CASSLFSGRGNVEQFF
TRBV24-1,.,.,TRBJ2-1,TGTGCCACCAGTGATTCAGGCCGTCGGGGGAGGAATGAGCAGTTCTTC,CATSDSGRRGRNEQFF
TRBV11-1,once,.,TRBJ2-3,TGTGCCAGCAGCTTTCGGCCCCGTGTAATAGCTTCGGAAGATACGCAGTATTTT,CASSFRPRVIASEDTQYF
TRBV5-1,few,.,TRBJ2-4,TGCGCCAGCAGCTTGGCCTCCCAAAACATTCAGTACTTC,CASSLASQNIQYF
TRBV9,.,TRBD1,TRBJ2-3,TGTGCCAGCAGCGTCGCGACAGGGGGGAAGGGCACAGATACGCAGTATTTT,CASSVATGGKGTDTQYF
TRBV2,.,TRBD1,TRBJ2-1,TGTGCCAGCAGGAAACAGGGGAGCTCCTACAATGAGCAGTTCTTC,CASRKQGSSYNEQFF
TRBV5-4,few,.,TRBJ2-1,TGTGCCAGCAGCTTGGCCGGCCCGGTTAAGAATGAGCAGTTCTTC,CASSLAGPVKNEQFF
TRBV10-3,few,.,TRBJ2-3,TGTGCCATCAGTGAGCCAGTGACCGGGGGGCCATGGAACCGCCCAGATACGCAGTATTTT,CAISEPVTGGPWNRPDTQYF
TRBV28,.,.,TRBJ1-3,TGTGCCAGCAGTCAGGGTCAGGCTGGAAACACCATATATTTT,CASSQGQAGNTIYF
TRBV5-1,few,TRBD2,TRBJ2-5,TGCGCCAGCAGCGCGGGGTCGGGGGGTCTTGAGACCCAGTACTTC,CASSAGSGGLETQYF
TRBV28,few,.,TRBJ2-4,TGTGCCACCCAATCGGACTTAGGTGCCAAAAACATTCAGTACTTC,CATQSDLGAKNIQYF
TRBV7-2,.,TRBD2,TRBJ2-7,TGTGCCAGCAGCTTAGGGGGACTAGCGATGGGCGAGAAGTACTTC,CASSLGGLAMGEKYF
TRBV12-3/TRBV12-4,.,TRBD2,TRBJ2-7,TGTGCCAGCAGTTTAGCCCCGCTAGCGGGGGGACACTACGAGCAGTACTTC,CASSLAPLAGGHYEQYF
TRBV20-1,once,TRBD2,TRBJ2-6,TGCAGTGCTAGGGGGGAGGGTGGCGGCTCTGGGGCCAACGTCCTGACTTTC,CSARGEGGGSGANVLTF
TRBV2,.,.,TRBJ2-3,TGTGCCAGCAGTGAAAGCGTGTCTAGCACAGATACGCAGTATTTT,CASSESVSSTDTQYF
TRBV7-9,few,.,TRBJ2-5,TGTGCCAGCAGCTCCAGTTCGGGTTTCCAAGAGACCCAGTACTTC,CASSSSSGFQETQYF
TRBV6-5,few,TRBD1,TRBJ2-7,TGTGCCAGCAGTTCCCCCGGGACAGGGGCCGAGCAGTACTTC,CASSSPGTGAEQYF
TRBV10-3,.,TRBD2,TRBJ2-1,TGTGCCACCCAGGGATCGGGACTAGCCAATGAGCAGTTCTTC,CATQGSGLANEQFF
TRBV7-9,.,.,TRBJ1-6,TGTGCCAGCAGCTCTAAACAGGATTCACCCCTCCACTTT,CASSSKQDSPLHF